A selection of T cell receptor beta chains follows, all from one sample in a study of cytomegalovirus exposure and HLA in healthy donors. Sequencing used immunoSEQ multiplex PCR; TCRdb keeps in-frame clones, though not all of them. The sample includes some 150,000 clones, roughly 86% of them seen just once. The sequencing input was PBMCs. These receptors were collected from a man between 18 and 29 years old in good health and CMV-seropositive. The CDR3 runs from the conserved cysteine through the conserved F or W. D genes are given only for firm matches. The size of a clone is reported for some rows only, either as once, few or many, or as a class for expanded clones.

d_call | j_call | v_call | clone_size | cdr3_aa | cdr3_nt
NA | TRBJ2-2 | TRBV7-9 | NA | CASSHPGGQLFF | TGTGCCAGCAGCCATCCAGGGGGGCAGCTGTTTTTT
TRBD1 | TRBJ1-4 | TRBV6-6 | NA | CASSTDRGWDEKLFF | TGTGCCAGCAGTACCGACAGGGGGTGGGATGAAAAACTGTTTTTT
NA | TRBJ1-1 | TRBV7-3 | NA | CASTITPGGTEAFF | TGTGCCAGCACCATCACGCCGGGGGGGACCGAAGCTTTCTTT
NA | TRBJ2-7 | TRBV27 | NA | CASSLASGEQYF | TGTGCCAGCAGCCTCGCCTCCGGGGAGCAGTACTTC
TRBD1 | TRBJ1-4 | TRBV6-5 | NA | CASSYSGTGDEKLFF | TGTGCCAGCAGTTACTCCGGGACAGGGGATGAAAAACTGTTTTTT
NA | TRBJ2-5 | TRBV9 | NA | CASSPPGPHPETQYF | TGTGCCAGCAGCCCCCCGGGTCCCCACCCAGAGACCCAGTACTTC
TRBD1 | TRBJ2-3 | TRBV6-4 | once | CASSGQGGGTDTQYF | TGTGCCAGCAGCGGACAGGGTGGGGGCACAGATACGCAGTATTTT
NA | TRBJ1-2 | TRBV10-3 | NA | CAISEFRGDYGYTF | TGTGCCATCAGTGAGTTCAGGGGAGACTATGGCTACACCTTC
NA | TRBJ1-2 | TRBV4-2 | NA | CASSQDNRDGYTF | TGTGCCAGCAGCCAAGATAACAGGGATGGCTACACCTTC
NA | TRBJ2-2 | TRBV18 | NA | CASSPSKTGLNTGELFF | TGTGCCAGCTCACCCTCTAAGACAGGCCTGAACACCGGGGAGCTGTTTTTT
TRBD2 | TRBJ2-7 | TRBV2 | NA | CASGLAGAFTAYLQTEQYF | TGTGCCAGCGGACTGGCGGGAGCTTTTACGGCCTACCTACAAACCGAGCAGTACTTC
TRBD2 | TRBJ2-7 | TRBV7-2 | NA | CASSLLPLAGTYEQYF | TGTGCCAGCAGCTTATTGCCCCTAGCGGGAACTTACGAGCAGTACTTC
NA | TRBJ1-5 | TRBV2 | NA | CASSTVGNQPQHF | TGTGCCAGCTCGACAGTAGGGAATCAGCCCCAGCATTTT
NA | TRBJ2-3 | TRBV29-1 | NA | CSVGRGSTDTQYF | TGCAGCGTTGGGCGAGGAAGCACAGATACGCAGTATTTT
NA | TRBJ1-4 | TRBV5-1 | NA | CASSHNSARGPTPNEKLFF | TGCGCCAGCAGCCATAACTCAGCGCGGGGGCCGACTCCTAATGAAAAACTGTTTTTT
TRBD1 | TRBJ1-2 | TRBV7-3 | NA | CASSFGQGAGGNYGYTF | TGTGCCAGCAGCTTTGGACAGGGGGCCGGGGGTAACTATGGCTACACCTTC
NA | TRBJ1-1 | TRBV5-1 | NA | CASSITGTEAFF | TGCGCCAGCAGCATCACAGGGACTGAAGCTTTCTTT
TRBD1 | TRBJ1-1 | TRBV18 | once | CASSPLQGELVVEAFF | TGTGCCAGCTCACCACTGCAGGGGGAGTTAGTCGTAGAAGCTTTCTTT
TRBD1 | TRBJ2-1 | TRBV4-3 | NA | CASSQDRQGNNEQFF | TGCGCCAGCAGCCAAGATAGACAGGGTAACAATGAGCAGTTCTTC